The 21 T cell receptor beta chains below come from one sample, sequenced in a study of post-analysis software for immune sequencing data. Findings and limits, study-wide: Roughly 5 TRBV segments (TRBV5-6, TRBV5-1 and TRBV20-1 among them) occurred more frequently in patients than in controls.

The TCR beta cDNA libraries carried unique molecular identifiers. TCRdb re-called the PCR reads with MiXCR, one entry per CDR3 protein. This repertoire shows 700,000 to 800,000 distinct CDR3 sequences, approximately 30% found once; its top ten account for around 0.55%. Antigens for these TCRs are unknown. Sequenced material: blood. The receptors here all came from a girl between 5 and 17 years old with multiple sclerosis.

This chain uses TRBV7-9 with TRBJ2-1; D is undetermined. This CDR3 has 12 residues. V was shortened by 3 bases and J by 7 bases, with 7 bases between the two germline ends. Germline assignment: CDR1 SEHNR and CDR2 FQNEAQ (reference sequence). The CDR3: CASSFLGNEQFF. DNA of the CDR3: TGTGCCAGCAGCTTTTTGGGAAATGAGCAGTTCTTC. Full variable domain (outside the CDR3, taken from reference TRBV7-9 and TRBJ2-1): DTGVSQNPRHKITKRGQNVTFRCDPISEHNRLYWYRQTLGQGPEFLTYFQNEAQLEKSRLLSDRFSAERPKGSFSTLEIQRTEQGDSAMYLCASSFLGNEQFFGPGTRLTVL.

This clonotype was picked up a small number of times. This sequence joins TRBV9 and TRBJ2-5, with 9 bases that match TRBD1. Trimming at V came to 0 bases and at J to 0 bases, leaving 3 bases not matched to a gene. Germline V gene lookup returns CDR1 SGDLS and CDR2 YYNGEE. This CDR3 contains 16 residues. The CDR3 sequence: CASSVVGQGYQETQYF. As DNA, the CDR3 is TGTGCCAGCAGCGTAGTAGGACAGGGGTACCAAGAGACCCAGTACTTC.

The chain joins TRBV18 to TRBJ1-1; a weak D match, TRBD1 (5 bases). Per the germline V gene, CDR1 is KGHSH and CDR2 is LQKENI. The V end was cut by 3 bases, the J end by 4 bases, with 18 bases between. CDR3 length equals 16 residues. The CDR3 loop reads CASSPDTPSRGTEAFF. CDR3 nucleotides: TGTGCCAGCTCACCGGACACACCCTCGCGAGGCACTGAAGCTTTCTTT.

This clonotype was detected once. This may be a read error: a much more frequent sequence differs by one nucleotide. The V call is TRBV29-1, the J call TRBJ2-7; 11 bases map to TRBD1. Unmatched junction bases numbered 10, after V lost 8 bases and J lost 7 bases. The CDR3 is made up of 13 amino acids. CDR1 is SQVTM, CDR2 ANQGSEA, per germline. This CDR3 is CSTGQGAYNEQYF. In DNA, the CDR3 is TGCAGCACAGGACAGGGGGCCTACAATGAGCAGTACTTC.

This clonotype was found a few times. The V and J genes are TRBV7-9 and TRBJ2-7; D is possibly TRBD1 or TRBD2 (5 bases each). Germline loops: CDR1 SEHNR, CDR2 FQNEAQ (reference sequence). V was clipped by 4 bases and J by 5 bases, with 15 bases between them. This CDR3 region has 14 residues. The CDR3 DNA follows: TGTGCCAGCAGCTCAGAGAAGCCGGGACACGAGCAGTACTTC. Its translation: CASSSEKPGHEQYF.

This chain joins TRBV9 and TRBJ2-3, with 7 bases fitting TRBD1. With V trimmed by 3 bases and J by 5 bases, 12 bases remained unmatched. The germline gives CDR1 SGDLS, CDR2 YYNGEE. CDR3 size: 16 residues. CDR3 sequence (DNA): TGTGCCAGCAGCGGAGCCAAGGGACAGACCCGAGATACGCAGTATTTT. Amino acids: CASSGAKGQTRDTQYF.

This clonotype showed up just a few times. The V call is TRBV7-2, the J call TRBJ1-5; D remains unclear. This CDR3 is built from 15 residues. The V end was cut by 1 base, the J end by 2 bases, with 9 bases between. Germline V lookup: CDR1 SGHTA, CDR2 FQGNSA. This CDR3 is CASSLDGKGNQPQHF. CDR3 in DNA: TGTGCCAGCAGCTTAGACGGGAAAGGCAATCAGCCCCAGCATTTT.

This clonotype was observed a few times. CDR3 in amino acids: CSVGGIWNTEAFF. The CDR3 nucleotides read TGCAGCGTTGGGGGGATCTGGAACACTGAAGCTTTCTTT. This chain links TRBV29-1 with TRBJ1-1, with D possibly matching TRBD1 (5 bases). V lost 4 bases, J lost 1 base, and 10 bases lay in between. Germline V gene data show CDR1 as SQVTM and CDR2 as ANQGSEA. This CDR3 contains 13 residues.

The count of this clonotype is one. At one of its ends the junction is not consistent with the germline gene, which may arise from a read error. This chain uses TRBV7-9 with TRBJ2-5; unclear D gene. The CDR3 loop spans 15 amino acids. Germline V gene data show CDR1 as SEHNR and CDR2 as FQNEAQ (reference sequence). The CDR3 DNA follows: TGTTCCAGCAGCCGCGTTCAGATCGGCACAGAGACCCAGTACTTC. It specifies CSSSRVQIGTETQYF. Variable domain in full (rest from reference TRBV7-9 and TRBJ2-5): DTGVSQNPRHKITKRGQNVTFRCDPISEHNRLYWYRQTLGQGPEFLTYFQNEAQLEKSRLLSDRFSAERPKGSFSTLEIQRTEQGDSAMYLCSSSRVQIGTETQYFGPGTRLLVL.

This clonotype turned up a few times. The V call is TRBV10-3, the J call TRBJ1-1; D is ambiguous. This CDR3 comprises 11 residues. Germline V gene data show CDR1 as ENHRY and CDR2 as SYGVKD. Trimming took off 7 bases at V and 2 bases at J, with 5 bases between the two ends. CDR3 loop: CAIISNTEAFF. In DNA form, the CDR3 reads TGTGCCATCATTAGTAACACTGAAGCTTTCTTT.

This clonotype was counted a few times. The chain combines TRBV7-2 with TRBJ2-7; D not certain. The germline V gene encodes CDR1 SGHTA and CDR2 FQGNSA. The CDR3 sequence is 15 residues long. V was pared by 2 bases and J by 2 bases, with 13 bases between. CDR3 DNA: TGTGCCAGCAGCTTATCATTCGCCAAACCCTACGAGCAGTACTTC. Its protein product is CASSLSFAKPYEQYF.

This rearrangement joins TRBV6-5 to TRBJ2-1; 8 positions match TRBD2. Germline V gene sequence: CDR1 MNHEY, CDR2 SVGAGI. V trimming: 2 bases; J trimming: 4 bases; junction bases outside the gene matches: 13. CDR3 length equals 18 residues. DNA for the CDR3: TGTGCCAGCAGTTACCCCAAGAGCGGGAGAGGGGGGTACAATGAGCAGTTCTTC. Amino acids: CASSYPKSGRGGYNEQFF.

The CDR3: CASISPTGDNTGELFF. The CDR3 DNA is TGTGCCAGCATCTCCCCGACAGGGGATAACACCGGGGAGCTGTTTTTT. The V and J genes are TRBV11-2 and TRBJ2-2, with 8 bases aligning to TRBD1. V shed 7 bases and J 2 bases; nucleotides not matched to a gene: 9. The germline V gene has CDR1 SGHAT and CDR2 FQNNGV. The CDR3 loop spans 16 amino acids. The full variable domain, completed using reference TRBV11-2 and TRBJ2-2, is EAGVAQSPRYKIIEKRQSVAFWCNPISGHATLYWYQQILGQGPKLLIQFQNNGVVDDSQLPKDRFSAERLKGVDSTLKIQPAKLEDSAVYLCASISPTGDNTGELFFGEGSRLTVL.

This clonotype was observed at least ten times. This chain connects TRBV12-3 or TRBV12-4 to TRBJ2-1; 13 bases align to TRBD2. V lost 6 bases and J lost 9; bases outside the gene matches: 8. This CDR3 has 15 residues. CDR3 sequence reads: CASRPTSGRTSEQFF. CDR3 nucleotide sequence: TGTGCCAGCAGGCCGACTAGCGGGAGGACCAGTGAGCAGTTCTTC.

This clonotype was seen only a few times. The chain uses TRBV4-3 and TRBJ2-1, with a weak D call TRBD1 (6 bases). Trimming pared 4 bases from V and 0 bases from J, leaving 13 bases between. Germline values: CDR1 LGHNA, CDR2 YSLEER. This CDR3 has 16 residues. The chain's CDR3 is CASSRDISSSYNEQFF. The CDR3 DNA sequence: TGCGCCAGCAGCCGGGACATTTCCAGCTCCTACAATGAGCAGTTCTTC.

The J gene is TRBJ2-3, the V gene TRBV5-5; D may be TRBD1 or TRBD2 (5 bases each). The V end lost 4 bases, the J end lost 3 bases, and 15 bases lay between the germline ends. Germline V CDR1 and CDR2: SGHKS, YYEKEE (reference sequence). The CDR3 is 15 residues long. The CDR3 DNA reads TGTGCCAGCAGCGGGGACGGGCTTCGAACAGATACGCAGTATTTT. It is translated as CASSGDGLRTDTQYF.

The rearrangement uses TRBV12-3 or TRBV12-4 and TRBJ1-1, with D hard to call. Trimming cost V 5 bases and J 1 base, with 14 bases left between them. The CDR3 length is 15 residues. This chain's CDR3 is CASSPSYRENTEAFF. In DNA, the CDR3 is TGTGCCAGCAGTCCGTCGTACAGAGAGAACACTGAAGCTTTCTTT.

The CDR3 loop reads CASSLHLNTEAFF. In DNA, the CDR3 is TGTGCCAGCAGCTTACATCTGAACACTGAAGCTTTCTTT. The V and J genes are TRBV12-3 or TRBV12-4 and TRBJ1-1; D is ambiguous. Trimming left V 6 bases short and J 0 bases short, with 8 bases between. The CDR3 runs to 13 residues.

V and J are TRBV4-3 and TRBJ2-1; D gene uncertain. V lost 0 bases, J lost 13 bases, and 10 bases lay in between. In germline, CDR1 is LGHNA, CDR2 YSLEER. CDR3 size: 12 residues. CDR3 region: CASSQDQESQFF. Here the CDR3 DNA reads TGCGCCAGCAGCCAAGACCAAGAGAGCCAGTTCTTC.

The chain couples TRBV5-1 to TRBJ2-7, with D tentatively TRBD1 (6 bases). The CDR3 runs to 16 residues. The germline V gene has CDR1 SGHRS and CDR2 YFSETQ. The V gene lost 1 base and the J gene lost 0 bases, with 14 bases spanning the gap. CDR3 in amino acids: CASSLRRTARSYEQYF. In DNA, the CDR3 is TGCGCCAGCAGCTTGCGTCGGACAGCCCGCTCCTACGAGCAGTACTTC.

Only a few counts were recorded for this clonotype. The CDR3 DNA reads TGTGCCAGCAGCTCAACCGGGACGGCGACCTACGAGCAGTACTTC. Its protein is CASSSTGTATYEQYF. The rearrangement uses TRBV7-2 and TRBJ2-7; the D call may be TRBD1 or TRBD2 (5 bases each). CDR1 and CDR2 from the germline V gene are SGHTA and FQGNSA. This CDR3 is built from 15 residues. Trimming removed 4 bases from V and 2 bases from J, with 15 bases in between.